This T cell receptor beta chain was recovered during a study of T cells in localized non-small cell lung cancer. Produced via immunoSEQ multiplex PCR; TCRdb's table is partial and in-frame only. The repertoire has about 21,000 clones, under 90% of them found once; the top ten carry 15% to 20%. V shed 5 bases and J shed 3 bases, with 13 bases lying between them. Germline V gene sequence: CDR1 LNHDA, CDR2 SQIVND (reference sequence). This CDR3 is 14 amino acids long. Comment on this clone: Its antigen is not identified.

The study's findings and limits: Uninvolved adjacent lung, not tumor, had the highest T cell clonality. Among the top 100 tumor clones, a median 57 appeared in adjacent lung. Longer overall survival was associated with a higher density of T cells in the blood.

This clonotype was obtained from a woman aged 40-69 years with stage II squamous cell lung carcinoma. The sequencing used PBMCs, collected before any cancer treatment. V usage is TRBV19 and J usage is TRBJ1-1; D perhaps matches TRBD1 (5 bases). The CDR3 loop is CASSAGGEDTEAFF. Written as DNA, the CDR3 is TGTGCCAGTAGTGCCGGGGGGGAGGACACTGAAGCTTTCTTT.